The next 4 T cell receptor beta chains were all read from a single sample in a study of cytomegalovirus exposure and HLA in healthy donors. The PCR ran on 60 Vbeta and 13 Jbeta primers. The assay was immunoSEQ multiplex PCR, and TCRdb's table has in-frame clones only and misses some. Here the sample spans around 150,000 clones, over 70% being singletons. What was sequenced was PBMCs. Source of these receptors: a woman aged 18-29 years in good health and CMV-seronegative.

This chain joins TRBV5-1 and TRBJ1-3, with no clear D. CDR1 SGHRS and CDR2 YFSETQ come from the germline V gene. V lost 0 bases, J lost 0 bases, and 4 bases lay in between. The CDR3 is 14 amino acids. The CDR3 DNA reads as TGCGCCAGCAGCTTGGACGGCTCTGGAAACACCATATATTTT. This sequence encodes CASSLDGSGNTIYF. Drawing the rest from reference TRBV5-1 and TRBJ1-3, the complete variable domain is KAGVTQTPRYLIKTRGQQVTLSCSPISGHRSVSWYQQTPGQGLQFLFEYFSETQRNKGNFPGRFSGRQFSNSRSEMNVSTLELGDSALYLCASSLDGSGNTIYFGEGSWLTVV.

In nucleotides, the CDR3 is TGCGCCAGCAGCTCGGCGTCGACTGGTAGCACAGATACGCAGTATTTT. Amino acid sequence: CASSSASTGSTDTQYF. The gene calls are TRBV5-1 and TRBJ2-3; no reliable D call. Germline loops: CDR1 SGHRS, CDR2 YFSETQ. With 3 bases removed from V and 0 bases from J, the gap between germline ends came to 14 bases. CDR3 length: 16 amino acids.

CDR3 in amino acids: CAISESVGVGSPLHF. As DNA, the CDR3 is TGTGCCATCAGTGAGTCCGTCGGGGTCGGGTCACCCCTCCACTTT. This rearrangement joins TRBV10-3 to TRBJ1-6; D not certain. From germline, CDR1 is ENHRY and CDR2 SYGVKD. The CDR3 consists of 15 residues. The germline V and J ends were trimmed by 0 bases and 10 bases, with 13 bases remaining between them.

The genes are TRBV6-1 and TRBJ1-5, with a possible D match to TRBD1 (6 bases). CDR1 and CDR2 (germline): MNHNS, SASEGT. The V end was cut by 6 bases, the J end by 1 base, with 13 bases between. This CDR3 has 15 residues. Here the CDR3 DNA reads TGTGCCAGCAGGGAACAGGGATTCAGCAATCAGCCCCAGCATTTT. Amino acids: CASREQGFSNQPQHF.